The text below deals with one T cell receptor (beta chain). This sample was included in a study of blood T cell repertoires in COVID-19. Study overall: T cells, B-cell-depleted T cells, or PBMCs supplied cDNA or gDNA.

Trimming cost V 6 bases and J 3 bases, with 12 bases left between them. The CDR3 totals 13 residues. Method: immunoSEQ multiplex PCR; TCRdb's copy keeps in-frame clones and lacks some. The data hold nearly 60,000 clones, with over 75% observed a single time. Sequencing input: peripheral blood. This rearrangement joins TRBV12-3 or TRBV12-4 to TRBJ2-7; weak D call: TRBD1 (7 bases). This TCR came from a man aged 35-49 years with active COVID-19. The CDR3 DNA follows: TGTGCCAGCAGGAACAGGGGAGGCTACGAGCAGTACTTC. Translated: CASRNRGGYEQYF.